The 5 T cell receptor beta chains below all came from one sample that was sequenced in a study of Graves' ophthalmopathy and Graves' hyperthyroidism. RNA transcripts yielded amplified TCR beta CDR3 regions. Investigators did first-round RT-PCR with HTBI primers, then second-round multiplex PCR. MiXCR, applied by TCRdb to the multiplex PCR reads, yields one record per CDR3 protein. The repertoire holds just over 600,000 distinct CDR3 sequences, with 22% as singletons. Material: peripheral blood. The receptors come from a woman between 18 and 30 years old with stable Graves' hyperthyroidism. Some clones in this sample may be carry-over from other donors' samples.

This clonotype has a handful of counts. The chain combines TRBV30 with TRBJ2-2; 12 positions match TRBD1. V shed 5 bases, J shed 5 bases, and the junction held 6 bases outside the gene matches. The germline V gene encodes CDR1 GTSNPN and CDR2 SVGIG (reference sequence). The CDR3 sequence is 15 residues long. CDR3 nucleotides: TGTGCCTGGGGGACAGGGGGCGTCAGTACCGGGGAGCTGTTTTTT. It encodes CAWGTGGVSTGELFF.

In this sample, this clonotype turned up many times. The junction departs from the called germline gene at one end, perhaps through a read error. The chain joins TRBV6-1 to TRBJ2-2; unclear D gene. Germline CDR1 and CDR2: MNHNS and SASEGT. The CDR3 has 16 residues. DNA of the CDR3: TGTGCCAGCAGTGAATACTGGTCGGTGAACGCCGGGGAGCTGTTTTTT. Amino acid sequence: CASSEYWSVNAGELFF.

This clonotype came up a few times. The rearrangement joins TRBV15 to TRBJ1-2; D remains ambiguous. The ends were cut back, 3 bases at V and 4 bases at J, with 9 bases in the middle. The CDR3 is 13 amino acids. The germline CDR1 and CDR2 sequences are LNHNV and YYDKDF (reference sequence). The CDR3 DNA reads TGTGCCACCAGCAGCGGACGGAGCTATGGCTACACCTTC. Its protein is CATSSGRSYGYTF.

This clonotype was detected many times. The chain couples TRBV6-1 to TRBJ2-7; no firm D call. The CDR3 loop spans 11 amino acids. Germline V CDR1 and CDR2: MNHNS, SASEGT. Trimming removed 4 bases from V and 6 bases from J, with 7 bases in between. The CDR3 loop reads CASSGRVEQYF. CDR3 in DNA: TGTGCCAGCAGTGGTCGAGTCGAGCAGTACTTC.

This clonotype was recorded only once. The chain is built from TRBV20-1 and TRBJ2-7, with D maybe TRBD2 (8 bases). The germline gives CDR1 DFQATT, CDR2 SNEGSKA (reference sequence). Trimming took off 5 bases at V and 0 bases at J, with 17 bases between the two ends. The CDR3 spans 15 residues. The DNA for the CDR3 is TGCAGTGCTTTGGCGGGGGGACAGAGCTCCTACGAGCAGTACTTC. It specifies CSALAGGQSSYEQYF.